The 20 T cell receptor beta chains below all came from one sample that was sequenced in a study of T cells in localized non-small cell lung cancer. TCRdb keeps only in-frame clones here, not all; method: immunoSEQ multiplex PCR. The sample consists of 20,000 to 30,000 clones, roughly 90% of them appearing once. The material was peripheral blood, obtained before any cancer treatment. All receptors derive from a female donor over 55 with stage I lung adenocarcinoma.

V and J are TRBV7-9 and TRBJ1-5; 10 bases align to TRBD1. J lost 4 bases, V lost 8 bases, and 8 bases had no gene match. Germline V lookup: CDR1 SEHNR, CDR2 FQNEAQ (reference sequence). This CDR3 has 15 residues. CDR3 sequence (DNA): TGTGCCAGCTCTCCAGGGACAGGGGCAAATCAGCCCCAGCATTTT. It translates to CASSPGTGANQPQHF.

V gene TRBV5-1 combines with J gene TRBJ2-2; 7 bases agree with TRBD1. The V and J ends lost 1 base and 4 bases, in that order; junction bases with no gene match: 4. The CDR3 has 15 amino acids. Germline V CDR1 and CDR2: SGHRS, YFSETQ. CDR3 sequence (DNA): TGCGCCAGCAGCTTGCCGACAGGGTCCACCGGGGAGCTGTTTTTT. Its protein product is CASSLPTGSTGELFF. Full variable domain (missing parts from reference TRBV5-1 and TRBJ2-2): KAGVTQTPRYLIKTRGQQVTLSCSPISGHRSVSWYQQTPGQGLQFLFEYFSETQRNKGNFPGRFSGRQFSNSRSEMNVSTLELGDSALYLCASSLPTGSTGELFFGEGSRLTVL.

The chain joins TRBV29-1 to TRBJ1-3; 7 bases agree with TRBD1. CDR3 size: 15 residues. V gave up 7 bases and J gave up 1 base; unmatched junction bases: 10. The germline V gene encodes CDR1 SQVTM and CDR2 ANQGSEA. The CDR3 nucleotides are TGCAGCGCTCGAGGGGGCAGCTTTTCTGGAAACACCATATATTTT. This codes for CSARGGSFSGNTIYF.

The V call is TRBV2, the J call TRBJ2-7; D is possibly TRBD1 or TRBD2 (5 bases each). V was shortened by 7 bases and J by 2 bases, with 12 bases between the two germline ends. The CDR3 sequence is 13 residues long. Germline assignment: CDR1 SNHLY and CDR2 FYNNEI. The CDR3 coding sequence is TGTGCCAGCATTGGGGACGTACCCTACGAGCAGTACTTC. Protein sequence: CASIGDVPYEQYF. Based on the CDR3 plus reference TRBV2 and TRBJ2-7, the full variable domain is EPEVTQTPSHQVTQMGQEVILRCVPISNHLYFYWYRQILGQKVEFLVSFYNNEISEKSEIFDDQFSVERPDGSNFTLKIRSTKLEDSAMYFCASIGDVPYEQYFGPGTRLTVT.

V is TRBV20-1 and J is TRBJ2-7; the D is unclear. CDR3 length equals 11 residues. CDR1 and CDR2 (germline): DFQATT, SNEGSKA (reference sequence). Trimming took 6 bases from V and 7 from J, leaving 13 bases between them. The CDR3 loop is CSAEHSSEQYF. The CDR3 region has the DNA TGCAGTGCGGAACATTCGTCGGAGCAGTACTTC.

The J gene is TRBJ1-1, the V gene TRBV5-4, with D unclear. CDR3 length: 14 amino acids. Germline V lookup: CDR1 SGHNT, CDR2 YYREEE (reference sequence). Trimming removed 4 bases at V and 2 bases at J, with 12 bases between. CDR3 sequence reads: CASSREGHNTEAFF. The CDR3 DNA is TGTGCCAGCAGCCGTGAGGGCCACAACACTGAAGCTTTCTTT.

The J gene is TRBJ2-4, the V gene TRBV10-3, with TRBD1 matching 11 bases. Germline trimming cut 3 bases from V and 1 base from J; bases unmatched to any gene: 8. The CDR3 loop spans 18 amino acids. The germline V gene has CDR1 ENHRY and CDR2 SYGVKD. The CDR3: CAISDNSGQGAAKNIQYF. The CDR3 DNA follows: TGTGCCATCAGTGACAACTCTGGACAGGGGGCGGCCAAAAACATTCAGTACTTC.

The genes are TRBV2 and TRBJ2-7, with D unresolved. The V gene's germline CDR1 is SNHLY and CDR2 FYNNEI. Trimming cost V 8 bases and J 12 bases, with 17 bases left between them. The CDR3 is 11 residues long. In DNA, the CDR3 is TGTGCCAGCGTCGGCATGGGTTTGCCGTACTTC. Translation gives CASVGMGLPYF.

V gene TRBV2 combines with J gene TRBJ1-5, with TRBD1 matching over 8 bases. Germline V gives CDR1 SNHLY, CDR2 FYNNEI. The CDR3 runs to 19 residues. V shed 5 bases and J 4 bases; nucleotides not matched to a gene: 19. CDR3 DNA: TGTGCCAGCAGTAACCCAGGGGGCGCGAAAGCAAGAGGGAATCAGCCCCAGCATTTT. It codes for CASSNPGGAKARGNQPQHF.

This chain links TRBV19 with TRBJ1-5; unclear D gene. The CDR3 is made up of 17 amino acids. CDR1 LNHDA and CDR2 SQIVND come from the germline V gene (reference sequence). V shed 3 bases and J shed 0 bases, with 15 bases lying between them. The CDR3: CASSIRQASYSNQPQHF. CDR3 sequence (DNA): TGTGCCAGTAGTATTCGTCAGGCTTCCTATAGCAATCAGCCCCAGCATTTT.

The chain joins TRBV5-6 to TRBJ1-2; D is unresolved. With 2 bases removed from V and 4 bases from J, the gap between germline ends came to 12 bases. Germline values: CDR1 SGHDT, CDR2 YYEEEE. This CDR3 is built from 14 residues. CDR3 coding DNA: TGTGCCAGCAGCTTATTGTCGGGGTCCTATGGCTACACCTTC. It codes for CASSLLSGSYGYTF.

This chain links TRBV5-4 with TRBJ1-3; D is unclear. Trimming pared 2 bases from V and 2 bases from J, leaving 14 bases between. CDR1 and CDR2 from the germline V gene are SGHNT and YYREEE (reference sequence). The CDR3 has 16 residues. The CDR3 reads CASSLRAPGAGNTIYF. CDR3 nucleotides: TGTGCCAGCAGCTTAAGGGCTCCGGGAGCTGGAAACACCATATATTTT. Variable domain in full (rest from reference TRBV5-4 and TRBJ1-3): ETGVTQSPTHLIKTRGQQVTLRCSSQSGHNTVSWYQQALGQGPQFIFQYYREEENGRGNFPPRFSGLQFPNYSSELNVNALELDDSALYLCASSLRAPGAGNTIYFGEGSWLTVV.

This chain links TRBV4-1 with TRBJ2-5; D might be TRBD1 (6 bases). Germline values: CDR1 MGHRA, CDR2 YSYEKL. The CDR3 consists of 16 residues. V dropped 4 bases and J dropped 3 bases, with 18 bases sitting between them. CDR3 nucleotide sequence: TGCGCCAGCAGCCGCTGGGGGACACTGGATAAAGAGACCCAGTACTTC. It yields the protein CASSRWGTLDKETQYF.

The rearrangement joins TRBV7-2 to TRBJ1-2; 8 nucleotides match TRBD1. The CDR3 has 14 amino acids. V shed 5 bases and J 3 bases; nucleotides not matched to a gene: 5. From germline, CDR1 is SGHTA and CDR2 FQGNSA. DNA for the CDR3: TGTGCCAGCAGCCTACGGGGACAGGACTATGGCTACACCTTC. This translates into CASSLRGQDYGYTF.

This clone is a singleton in its sample. The rearrangement uses TRBV30 and TRBJ1-2; no clear D. The CDR3 contains 12 residues. V dropped 2 bases and J dropped 8 bases, with 12 bases sitting between them. Germline CDR1 is GTSNPN and CDR2 is SVGIG (reference sequence). The CDR3 sequence: CAWSSTSGGYTF. The CDR3 DNA is TGTGCCTGGAGTTCGACGAGCGGCGGCTACACCTTC.

This clone is medium-sized in the sample. The rearrangement joins TRBV30 to TRBJ1-6, with D maybe TRBD1 (6 bases). CDR3 length: 16 amino acids. Germline V gene data show CDR1 as GTSNPN and CDR2 as SVGIG (reference sequence). The V end was cut by 4 bases, the J end by 0 bases, with 13 bases between. DNA of the CDR3: TGTGCCTGGAAACAGGGAGGAGGCTCCTATAATTCACCCCTCCACTTT. Translating it yields CAWKQGGGSYNSPLHF.

This clone is a singleton in its sample. The chain joins TRBV19 to TRBJ2-3; D is perhaps TRBD1 or TRBD2 (5 bases each). This CDR3 is 17 amino acids long. With 5 bases removed from V and 2 bases from J, the gap between germline ends came to 20 bases. Germline CDR1 LNHDA, CDR2 SQIVND (reference sequence). The CDR3, as DNA: TGTGCCAGTAGTTTACCCCGCCCAGGGAGTAACACAGATACGCAGTATTTT. This gives the protein CASSLPRPGSNTDTQYF.

The genes are TRBV7-8 and TRBJ1-3; TRBD1 matches 7 bases. Trimming cost V 5 bases and J 3 bases; bases outside gene matches: 4. Germline lookup yields CDR1 SGHVS and CDR2 FQNEAQ. CDR3 length equals 14 residues. CDR3 sequence (DNA): TGTGCCAGCAGCGTATCAGGGGGTGGAAACACCATATATTTT. Residues: CASSVSGGGNTIYF. The full variable domain, with the rest looked up from reference TRBV7-8 and TRBJ1-3, is GAGVSQSPRYKVAKRGQDVALRCDPISGHVSLFWYQQALGQGPEFLTYFQNEAQLDKSGLPSDRFFAERPEGSVSTLKIQRTQQEDSAVYLCASSVSGGGNTIYFGEGSWLTVV.

The rearrangement joins TRBV10-3 to TRBJ1-5; D perhaps matches TRBD1 (5 bases). V was cut by 3 bases and J by 7 bases, with 16 bases left in between. The CDR3 contains 15 residues. CDR1 is ENHRY, CDR2 SYGVKD, per germline. The CDR3 coding sequence is TGTGCCATCAGTGAAAGTGGGCAGGGAGAACAGCCCCAGCATTTT. Translated, it gives CAISESGQGEQPQHF.

The rearrangement links TRBV5-6 to TRBJ2-5; perhaps TRBD2 as D (6 bases). There are 14 residues in the CDR3. V was shortened by 4 bases and J by 0 bases, with 10 bases between the two germline ends. Germline loops: CDR1 SGHDT, CDR2 YYEEEE. This CDR3 is CASSTWDYQETQYF. Here the CDR3 DNA reads TGTGCCAGCAGCACCTGGGACTACCAAGAGACCCAGTACTTC. The variable domain in full, completed from reference TRBV5-6 and TRBJ2-5, reads DAGVTQSPTHLIKTRGQQVTLRCSPKSGHDTVSWYQQALGQGPQFIFQYYEEEERQRGNFPDRFSGHQFPNYSSELNVNALLLGDSALYLCASSTWDYQETQYFGPGTRLLVL.